Below are 12 T cell receptor beta chains sequenced from a single sample in a study of regulatory T cells in long-lasting Graves disease. Relying on iRepertoire HTBI primers and Arm-PCR of CDR3 regions, the team built TCR beta libraries. TCRdb used MiXCR to reprocess the multiplex PCR reads, holding one entry per CDR3 protein. Altogether 500,000 to 800,000 distinct CDR3 sequences are present, 25% to 35% being singletons, with the ten largest covering under 55%. Time point defined: persistent/refractory GD, antithyroid drugs over 5 years with positive TRAb. PBMC-derived RNA was used for the TCR library. The sequencing used peripheral blood mononuclear cells (PBMCs), collected when the disease was refractory, from a patient treated with antithyroid drugs. These receptors were obtained from a female donor with Graves disease.

In this sample, this clonotype turned up a few times. V gene TRBV5-1 combines with J gene TRBJ1-5; TRBD1 agrees at 8 bases. After removal of 4 bases from V and 2 bases from J, the junction contained 5 bases not matched to a gene. This CDR3 has 15 residues. Germline lookup yields CDR1 SGHRS and CDR2 YFSETQ. DNA of the CDR3: TGCGCCAGCAGCCCTCAGGGGGCCGGCAATCAGCCCCAGCATTTT. It translates to CASSPQGAGNQPQHF.

The V and J genes are TRBV11-3 and TRBJ2-7; 9 positions agree with TRBD2. CDR1 and CDR2 from the germline V gene are SGHNT and YENEEA. The CDR3 extends over 14 amino acids. The ends lost 1 base at V and 7 bases at J; junction bases unmatched: 5. The CDR3, as DNA: TGTGCCAGCAGCTTAGGTAGCGGGAGTGTTGAGCAGTACTTC. Its protein is CASSLGSGSVEQYF.

This clonotype was observed a handful of times. The V and J genes are TRBV20-1 and TRBJ1-6; a weak D match, TRBD1 (6 bases). Germline CDR1 reads DFQATT; CDR2 reads SNEGSKA (reference sequence). Trimming pared 3 bases from V and 3 bases from J, leaving 15 bases between. This CDR3 comprises 16 residues. CDR3 region: CSARRGQSNYNSPLHF. The CDR3 nucleotides read TGCAGTGCTAGGCGCGGACAGTCGAACTATAATTCACCCCTCCACTTT.

The chain has TRBV2 and TRBJ2-3; D assignment may be TRBD1 or TRBD2 (5 bases each). Deletions cut 1 base from V and 4 bases from J, with 18 bases between. The CDR3 totals 17 residues. Germline-derived CDR1 and CDR2 are SNHLY and FYNNEI. In nucleotides, the CDR3 is TGTGCCAGCAGTGAAGGAGAGCAGGGAGACCTCGCAGATACGCAGTATTTT. The encoded protein is CASSEGEQGDLADTQYF.

This clonotype has a count of ten or more. This chain joins TRBV2 and TRBJ2-7; TRBD2 matches 7 bases. V lost 0 bases, J lost 2 bases, and 4 bases stayed unmatched. The CDR3 is made up of 15 amino acids. The germline V gene encodes CDR1 SNHLY and CDR2 FYNNEI. CDR3 nucleotide sequence: TGTGCCAGCAGTGAAGCACTTGGACTAGCCTACGAGCAGTACTTC. Translation: CASSEALGLAYEQYF.

The table lists this clonotype with many counts. CDR3 sequence: CASSFRGENTEAFF. The DNA for the CDR3 is TGTGCCAGCAGTTTTAGGGGTGAGAACACTGAAGCTTTCTTT. The chain has TRBV27 and TRBJ1-1, with a tentative D call TRBD1 (5 bases). Germline assignment: CDR1 MNHEY and CDR2 SMNVEV (reference sequence). The CDR3 runs 14 residues. V was pared by 3 bases and J by 1 base, with 9 bases between.

This chain links TRBV12-3 or TRBV12-4 with TRBJ2-2; TRBD2 matches at 9 bases. V lost 5 bases to trimming and J lost 4 bases; unmatched junction nucleotides: 8. CDR3 length: 16 amino acids. Here the CDR3 reads CASSASGTSTTGELFF. The CDR3 region has the DNA TGTGCCAGCAGTGCCTCCGGGACTAGCACCACCGGGGAGCTGTTTTTT.

This sequence joins TRBV5-1 and TRBJ2-7; D gene ambiguous. The V gene lost 1 base and the J gene lost 3 bases, with 14 bases spanning the gap. This CDR3 is built from 15 residues. Germline V gives CDR1 SGHRS, CDR2 YFSETQ. The DNA of the CDR3 is TGCGCCAGCAGCTTGTATCGCGGTCCCGACTACGAGCAGTACTTC. Its protein product is CASSLYRGPDYEQYF.

The chain joins TRBV6-1 to TRBJ1-2; TRBD1 is a possible D gene (6 bases). The germline V gene has CDR1 MNHNS and CDR2 SASEGT. This CDR3 comprises 13 residues. Trimming left V 2 bases short and J 4 bases short, with 8 bases between. In DNA, the CDR3 is TGTGCCAGCAGTGAATTGGACAGCTATGGCTACACCTTC. The encoded protein is CASSELDSYGYTF.

The V and J genes are TRBV6-1 and TRBJ2-7; 8 bases are shared with TRBD2. The CDR3 contains 17 residues. CDR1 and CDR2 (germline): MNHNS, SASEGT. With V trimmed by 3 bases and J by 5 bases, 15 bases remained unmatched. The CDR3 sequence is CASSERPSGPWGHEQYF. CDR3 coding DNA: TGTGCCAGCAGTGAGCGTCCTAGCGGGCCTTGGGGCCACGAGCAGTACTTC.

The chain has TRBV30 and TRBJ2-7; 12 bases are shared with TRBD2. With 4 bases clipped from V and 6 bases from J, the junction kept 4 bases outside the gene matches. From germline, CDR1 is GTSNPN and CDR2 SVGIG (reference sequence). This CDR3 spans 13 amino acids. The CDR3 sequence: CAWTTGLAGEQYF. In nucleotides, the CDR3 is TGTGCCTGGACCACGGGACTAGCGGGCGAGCAGTACTTC.

This clonotype came up many times. The chain combines TRBV3-1 with TRBJ1-5; D ambiguous. The ends were cut back, 6 bases at V and 1 base at J, with 10 bases in the middle. From germline, CDR1 is LGHDT and CDR2 YNNKEL (reference sequence). This CDR3 has 14 residues. DNA for the CDR3: TGTGCCAGCAGTCAGGCGGGCAGCAATCAGCCCCAGCATTTT. Translation: CASSQAGSNQPQHF.